Below, one T cell receptor beta chain is given with its context. Its antigen is currently unknown. Germline assignment: CDR1 LNHDA and CDR2 SQIVND (reference sequence). V was shortened by 3 bases and J by 3 bases, with 11 bases between the two germline ends. The CDR3 covers 15 residues. The sample is drawn from a study of tumor-infiltrating lymphocytes in localized non-small cell lung cancer. Study overall: The cohort mixed smokers and never-smokers, several histologies, and some post-neoadjuvant-chemotherapy samples. From each patient, both tumor and uninvolved lung, non-adjacent to tumor, were sampled. Study-level points and caveats: Tumor T-cell fraction from TCR sequencing was not associated with recurrence-free survival (p = 0.61).

The protocol was immunoSEQ multiplex PCR, while the TCRdb copy is restricted to in-frame clones and leaves out a portion. The sample includes 9,300 or so clones, around 70% of them seen just once. The material sequenced was lung tumor tissue. The receptor's source is a human donor with non-small cell lung cancer. The chain links TRBV19 to TRBJ2-2; D not certain. CDR3 region: CASSMDHRYTGELFF. The CDR3 DNA sequence: TGTGCCAGTAGTATGGACCACCGTTACACCGGGGAGCTGTTTTTT.